The clone carrying this TCR beta chain has a count of ten or more. What it binds is unknown. Germline assignment: CDR1 SEHNR and CDR2 FQNEAQ (reference sequence). The CDR3 is 14 amino acids. V shed 5 bases and J shed 3 bases, with 14 bases lying between them. The sample comes from a study of spatial heterogeneity in lung cancer. General study points: Ubiquitous expanded tumor TCRs were seen in blood more at resection than at follow-up.

Time point: sample taken at primary tumor resection. Whole RNA, isolated from tumor, nontumor lung or frozen PBMC, was sequenced without prior sorting. A unique molecular identifier was attached to every TCR cDNA molecule. Via MiXCR, TCRdb re-called the 5' RACE reads, giving one row per CDR3 protein. The sample lists approximately 49,000 distinct CDR3 sequences, approximately 5% occurring once. The gene calls are TRBV7-9 and TRBJ2-7; D is unclear. The receptor was isolated from a male donor with early-stage non-small cell lung cancer. Sequenced here: PBMCs, sampled at surgery. This chain's CDR3 is CASSPTNGVYEQYF. CDR3 coding DNA: TGTGCCAGCAGCCCGACAAATGGGGTCTACGAGCAGTACTTC.